The entry that follows covers one T cell receptor beta chain sequence. The antigen is unknown. Germline V gene lookup returns CDR1 LGHNA and CDR2 YNFKEQ. Trimming took off 0 bases at V and 4 bases at J, with 9 bases between the two ends. The CDR3 has 15 amino acids. This sample was taken from a study of cytomegalovirus exposure and HLA in healthy donors. PCR used 60 Vbeta primers and 13 Jbeta primers. Produced via immunoSEQ multiplex PCR; TCRdb's table is partial and in-frame only. The top ten clones hold around 0.71% of a sample with fewer than 200,000 clones, 70% to 80% of them seen once. Study-wide findings and caveats: CMV serostatus stood as the only immune exposure information on hand. Presence/absence results assume similar sequencing depth per donor, which may not hold.

The sequencing sample was made of PBMCs. This receptor was identified in a female donor in good health and CMV-seronegative. The chain couples TRBV4-2 to TRBJ1-4; D ambiguous. CDR3 amino acids: CASSQDVAVNEKLFF. The CDR3 bases are TGTGCCAGCAGCCAAGATGTGGCAGTTAATGAAAAACTGTTTTTT.